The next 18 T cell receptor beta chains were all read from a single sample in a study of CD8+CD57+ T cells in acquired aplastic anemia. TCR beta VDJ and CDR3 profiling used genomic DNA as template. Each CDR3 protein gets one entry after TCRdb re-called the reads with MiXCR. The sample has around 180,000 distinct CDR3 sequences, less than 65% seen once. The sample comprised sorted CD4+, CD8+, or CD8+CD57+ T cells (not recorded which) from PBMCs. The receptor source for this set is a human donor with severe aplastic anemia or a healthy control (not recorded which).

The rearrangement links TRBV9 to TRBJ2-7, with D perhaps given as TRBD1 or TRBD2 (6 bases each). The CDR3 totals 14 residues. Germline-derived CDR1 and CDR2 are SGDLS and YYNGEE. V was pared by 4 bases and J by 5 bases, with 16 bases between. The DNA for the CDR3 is TGTGCCAGCAGCCCATCCGGGGGCAGAGACGAGCAGTACTTC. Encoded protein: CASSPSGGRDEQYF.

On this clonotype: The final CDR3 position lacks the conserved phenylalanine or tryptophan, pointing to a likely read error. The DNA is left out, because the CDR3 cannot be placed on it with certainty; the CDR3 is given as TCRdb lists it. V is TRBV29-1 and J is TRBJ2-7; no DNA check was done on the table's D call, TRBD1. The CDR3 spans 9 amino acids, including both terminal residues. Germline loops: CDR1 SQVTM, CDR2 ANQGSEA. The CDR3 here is CRRGRGPPL.

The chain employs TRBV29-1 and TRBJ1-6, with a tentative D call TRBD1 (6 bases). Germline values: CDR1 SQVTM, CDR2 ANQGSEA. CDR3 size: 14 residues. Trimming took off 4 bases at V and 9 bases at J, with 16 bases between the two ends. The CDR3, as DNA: TGCAGCGTTGGATACGGGGGCAAGGGTTCACCCCTCCACTTT. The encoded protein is CSVGYGGKGSPLHF.

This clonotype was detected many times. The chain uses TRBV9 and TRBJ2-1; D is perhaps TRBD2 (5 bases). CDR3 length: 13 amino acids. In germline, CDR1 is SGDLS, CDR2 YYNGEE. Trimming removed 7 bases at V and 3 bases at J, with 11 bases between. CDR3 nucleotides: TGTGCCAGCGAGGGCGACCGCTACAATGAGCAGTTCTTC. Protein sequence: CASEGDRYNEQFF.

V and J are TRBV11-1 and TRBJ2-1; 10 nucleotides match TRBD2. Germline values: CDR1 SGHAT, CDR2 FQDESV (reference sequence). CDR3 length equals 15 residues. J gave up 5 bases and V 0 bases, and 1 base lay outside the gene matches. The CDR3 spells CASSLASGRDNEQFF. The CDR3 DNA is TGTGCCAGCAGCTTAGCGAGCGGGAGGGACAATGAGCAGTTCTTC.

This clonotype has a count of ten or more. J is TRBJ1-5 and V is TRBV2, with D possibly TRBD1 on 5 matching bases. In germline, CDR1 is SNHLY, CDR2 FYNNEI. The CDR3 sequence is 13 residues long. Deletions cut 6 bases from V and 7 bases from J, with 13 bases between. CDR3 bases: TGTGCCAGCAGGGGGCAGGGCGAACAGCCCCAGCATTTT. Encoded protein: CASRGQGEQPQHF. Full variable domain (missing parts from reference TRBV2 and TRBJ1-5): EPEVTQTPSHQVTQMGQEVILRCVPISNHLYFYWYRQILGQKVEFLVSFYNNEISEKSEIFDDQFSVERPDGSNFTLKIRSTKLEDSAMYFCASRGQGEQPQHFGDGTRLSIL.

The CDR3 bases are TGTGCCAGCAGTGTGGGGGTCCCGGCCGGAGGCGGGGAGCTGTTTTTT. Translation: CASSVGVPAGGGELFF. V gene TRBV2 combines with J gene TRBJ2-2; D possibly matches TRBD1 or TRBD2 (5 bases each). Germline V gene sequence: CDR1 SNHLY, CDR2 FYNNEI. The CDR3 totals 16 residues. With 4 bases removed from V and 7 bases from J, the gap between germline ends came to 19 bases.

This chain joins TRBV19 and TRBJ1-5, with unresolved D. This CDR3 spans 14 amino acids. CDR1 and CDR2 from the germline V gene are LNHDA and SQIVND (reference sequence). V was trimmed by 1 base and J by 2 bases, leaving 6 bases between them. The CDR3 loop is CASSIVTRNQPQHF. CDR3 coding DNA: TGTGCCAGTAGTATAGTGACGCGCAATCAGCCCCAGCATTTT. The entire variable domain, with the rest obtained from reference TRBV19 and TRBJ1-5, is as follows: DGGITQSPKYLFRKEGQNVTLSCEQNLNHDAMYWYRQDPGQGLRLIYYSQIVNDFQKGDIAEGYSVSREKKESFPLTVTSAQKNPTAFYLCASSIVTRNQPQHFGDGTRLSIL.

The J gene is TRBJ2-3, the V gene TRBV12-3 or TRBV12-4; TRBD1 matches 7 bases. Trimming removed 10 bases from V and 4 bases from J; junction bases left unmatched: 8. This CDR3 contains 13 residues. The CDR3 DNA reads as TGTGCCACCCGGGACAGTTTGGCAGATACGCAGTATTTT. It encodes CATRDSLADTQYF.

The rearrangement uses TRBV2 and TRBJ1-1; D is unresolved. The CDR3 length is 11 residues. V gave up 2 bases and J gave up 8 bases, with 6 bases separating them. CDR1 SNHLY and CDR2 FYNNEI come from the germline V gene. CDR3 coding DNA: TGTGCCAGCAGTGAATGGGTAGAAGCTTTCTTT. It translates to CASSEWVEAFF. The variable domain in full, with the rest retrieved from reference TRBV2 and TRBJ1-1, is EPEVTQTPSHQVTQMGQEVILRCVPISNHLYFYWYRQILGQKVEFLVSFYNNEISEKSEIFDDQFSVERPDGSNFTLKIRSTKLEDSAMYFCASSEWVEAFFGQGTRLTVV.

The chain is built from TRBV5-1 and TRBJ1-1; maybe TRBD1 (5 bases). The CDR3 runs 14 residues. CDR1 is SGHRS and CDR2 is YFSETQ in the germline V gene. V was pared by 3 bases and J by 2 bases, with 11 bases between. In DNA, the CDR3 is TGCGCCAGCAGCTCCCAGGGAGCTAACACTGAAGCTTTCTTT. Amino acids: CASSSQGANTEAFF.

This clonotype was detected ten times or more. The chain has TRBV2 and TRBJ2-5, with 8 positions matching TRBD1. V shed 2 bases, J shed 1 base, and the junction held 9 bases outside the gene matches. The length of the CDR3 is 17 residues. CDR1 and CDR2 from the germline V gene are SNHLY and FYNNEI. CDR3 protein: CASSEIGPGQGQETQYF. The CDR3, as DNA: TGTGCCAGCAGTGAAATCGGGCCAGGACAGGGCCAAGAGACCCAGTACTTC.

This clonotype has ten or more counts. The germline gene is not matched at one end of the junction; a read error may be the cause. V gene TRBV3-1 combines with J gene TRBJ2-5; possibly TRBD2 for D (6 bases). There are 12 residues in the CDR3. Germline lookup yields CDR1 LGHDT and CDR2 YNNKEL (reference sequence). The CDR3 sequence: CASSQEGTRRVF. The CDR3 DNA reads TGTGCCAGCAGCCAAGAAGGGACTCGACGGGTATTC.

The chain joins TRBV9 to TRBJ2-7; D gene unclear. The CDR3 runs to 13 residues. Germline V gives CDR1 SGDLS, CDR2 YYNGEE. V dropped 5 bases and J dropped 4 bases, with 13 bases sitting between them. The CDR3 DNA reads TGTGCCAGCAGTACCGAAACGGATTACGAGCAGTACTTC. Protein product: CASSTETDYEQYF.

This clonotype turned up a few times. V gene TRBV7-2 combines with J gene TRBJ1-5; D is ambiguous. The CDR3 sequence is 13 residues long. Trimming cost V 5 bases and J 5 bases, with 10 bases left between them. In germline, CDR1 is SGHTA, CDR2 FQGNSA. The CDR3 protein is CASSPSGDQPQHF. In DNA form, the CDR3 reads TGTGCCAGCAGCCCAAGTGGCGATCAGCCCCAGCATTTT.

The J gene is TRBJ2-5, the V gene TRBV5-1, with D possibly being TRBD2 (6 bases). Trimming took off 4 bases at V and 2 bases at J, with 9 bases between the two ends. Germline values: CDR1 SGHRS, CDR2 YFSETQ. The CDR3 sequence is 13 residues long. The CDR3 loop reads CASSPLAQETQYF. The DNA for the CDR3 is TGCGCCAGCAGCCCACTAGCTCAAGAGACCCAGTACTTC.

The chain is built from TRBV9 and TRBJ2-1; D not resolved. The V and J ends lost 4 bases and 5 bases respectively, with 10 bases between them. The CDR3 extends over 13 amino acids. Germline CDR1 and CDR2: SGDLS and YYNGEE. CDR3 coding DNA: TGTGCCAGCAGCCAGGAGAGGCACAATGAGCAGTTCTTC. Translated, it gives CASSQERHNEQFF. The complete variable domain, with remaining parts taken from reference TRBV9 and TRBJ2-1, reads DSGVTQTPKHLITATGQRVTLRCSPRSGDLSVYWYQQSLDQGLQFLIQYYNGEERAKGNILERFSAQQFPDLHSELNLSSLELGDSALYFCASSQERHNEQFFGPGTRLTVL.

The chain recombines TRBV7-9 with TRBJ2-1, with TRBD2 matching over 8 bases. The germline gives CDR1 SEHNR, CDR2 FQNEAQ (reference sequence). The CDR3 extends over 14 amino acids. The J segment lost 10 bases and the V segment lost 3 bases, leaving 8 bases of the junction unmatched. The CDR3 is CASSFSGGPYEQFF. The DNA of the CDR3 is TGTGCCAGCAGCTTCAGCGGGGGCCCCTACGAGCAGTTCTTC.